The rows below give T cell receptor beta chains drawn from one sample of a study of CD8+ T cells in alopecia areata. The protocol was immunoSEQ multiplex PCR, while the TCRdb copy is restricted to in-frame clones and leaves out a portion. This sample has over 150,000 clones, with roughly three fifths found just once. Sequences were derived from CD4+ T cells sorted from blood, sampled at week 4, from a patient treated with tofacitinib. These receptors were taken from a human donor with alopecia areata. Both conserved end residues are part of each CDR3. The D gene is left open where the match is weak. A row's size may be missing; if present it is once, few, many or a size class.

-	TRBD1	TRBJ1-6	TRBV27	CASSLIGGGSYSPLHF	TGTGCCAGCAGTTTAATAGGAGGGGGCAGTTATTCACCCCTCCACTTT
-	-	TRBJ2-5	TRBV30	CAWSGGPLGDQYF	TGTGCCTGGAGTGGAGGACCCCTCGGGGACCAGTACTTC
-	-	TRBJ2-7	TRBV5-1	CASSLGRLGYEQYF	TGCGCCAGCAGCTTGGGACGGCTAGGATACGAGCAGTACTTC
-	TRBD1	TRBJ1-5	TRBV25-1	CASRETGADQPQHF	TGTGCCAGCCGGGAAACAGGGGCAGATCAGCCCCAGCATTTT
-	TRBD1	TRBJ2-7	TRBV27	CASSQTGALYEQYF	TGTGCCAGCAGTCAAACAGGGGCCCTCTACGAGCAGTACTTC
-	TRBD2	TRBJ2-3	TRBV11-2	CASSLAGGLTDTQYF	TGTGCCAGCAGCTTAGCGGGGGGGCTTACAGATACGCAGTATTTT
-	-	TRBJ1-5	TRBV30	CAWSVWGNNQPQHF	TGTGCCTGGAGCGTCTGGGGAAACAATCAGCCCCAGCATTTT
once	TRBD2	TRBJ2-5	TRBV6-1	CASSGGGVQETQYF	TGTGCCAGCAGTGGCGGGGGAGTCCAAGAGACCCAGTACTTC
-	TRBD1	TRBJ2-7	TRBV9	CASSPRDRGTYEQYF	TGTGCCAGCAGCCCCCGGGACAGGGGTACCTACGAGCAGTACTTC
-	TRBD1	TRBJ1-1	TRBV5-4	CASRYGTAMNTEAFF	TGTGCCAGCAGGTACGGGACAGCCATGAACACTGAAGCTTTCTTT
-	-	TRBJ2-5	TRBV27	CASSRQTRGTQYF	TGTGCCAGCAGTCGACAGACCAGGGGGACCCAGTACTTC
-	-	TRBJ2-6	TRBV5-6	CASSLPGANVLTF	TGTGCCAGCAGCTTGCCAGGGGCCAACGTCCTGACTTTC
few	-	TRBJ2-6	TRBV2	CASRLSSGANVLTF	TGTGCCAGCAGACTGAGCTCTGGGGCCAACGTCCTGACTTTC
-	-	TRBJ1-6	TRBV9	CASSVGSYNSPLHF	TGTGCCAGCAGCGTAGGAAGTTATAATTCACCCCTCCACTTT
-	-	TRBJ2-7	TRBV5-1	CASSLSPDSYEQYF	TGCGCCAGCAGCTTATCCCCCGACAGCTACGAGCAGTACTTC
once	-	TRBJ2-3	TRBV9	CASSVLSSLSTDTQYF	TGTGCCAGCAGCGTATTAAGCTCCCTGAGCACAGATACGCAGTATTTT
few	TRBD1	TRBJ1-5	TRBV19	CATKAGQGGQGPQHF	TGTGCCACCAAGGCGGGACAGGGGGGCCAAGGGCCCCAGCATTTT